This is a list of T cell receptor beta chains from one sample in a study of blood T cell repertoires in COVID-19. The protocol was immunoSEQ multiplex PCR, while the TCRdb copy is restricted to in-frame clones and leaves out a portion. Among over 400,000 clones listed, roughly nine tenths were seen once. Material for sequencing was peripheral blood. These receptors were collected from a woman aged 50 to 60 with COVID-19, enrolled during active disease. The CDR3 runs from the conserved cysteine through the conserved F or W. The D gene is left open where the match is weak. Size tells how often a clone was seen (once, few, many) or the class of an expanded clone, and some rows leave it out.

TRBV18	TRBJ1-1	-	-	CASSPREDTEAFF	TGTGCCAGCTCACCTCGGGAAGACACTGAAGCTTTCTTT
TRBV27	TRBJ2-2	TRBD1	-	CASTLTGGGGELFF	TGTGCCAGCACCTTGACAGGGGGCGGCGGGGAGCTGTTTTTT
TRBV7-6	TRBJ2-7	TRBD1	-	CASSLASDRGYEQYF	TGTGCCAGCAGCTTAGCGTCGGACAGGGGCTACGAGCAGTACTTC
TRBV30	TRBJ2-1	-	-	CAFTGPPIHNEQFF	TGTGCCTTTACAGGGCCGCCGATCCACAATGAGCAGTTCTTC
TRBV5-1	TRBJ1-1	-	once	CASSFLGTVAFF	TGCGCCAGCAGCTTTCTAGGGACTGTAGCTTTCTTT
TRBV5-1	TRBJ1-6	TRBD1	-	CASSLLTGGSSPLHF	TGCGCCAGCAGCTTACTTACAGGGGGCAGTTCACCCCTCCACTTT
TRBV19	TRBJ2-7	TRBD1	-	CASSISGQGGEQYF	TGTGCCAGTAGTATCTCAGGACAGGGAGGCGAGCAGTACTTC
TRBV12-3/TRBV12-4	TRBJ1-2	TRBD1	once	CASSPATGGNTF	TGTGCCAGCAGTCCTGCGACAGGGGGCAATACCTTC
TRBV9	TRBJ2-1	TRBD2	-	CASSVDGSGGAHNEQFF	TGTGCCAGCAGCGTAGATGGCAGCGGGGGGGCTCACAATGAGCAGTTCTTC
TRBV30	TRBJ1-1	TRBD1	-	CAWRRVGTAGVNTEAFF	TGTGCCTGGAGGCGAGTGGGGACAGCAGGAGTGAACACTGAAGCTTTCTTT
TRBV30	TRBJ2-1	TRBD1	-	CAWSGTGRSSYNEQFF	TGTGCCTGGAGTGGGACAGGGCGAAGCTCCTACAATGAGCAGTTCTTC
TRBV20-1	TRBJ1-1	-	-	CSATSRGVAFF	TGCAGTGCTACCTCCAGGGGTGTAGCTTTCTTT
TRBV5-1	TRBJ1-6	TRBD1	-	CASTPGTGGNNSPLHF	TGCGCCAGCACCCCCGGGACAGGGGGGAATAATTCACCCCTCCACTTT
TRBV7-8	TRBJ1-2	TRBD1	-	CASSLEGQYSFYGYTF	TGTGCCAGCAGCTTAGAGGGACAGTATTCTTTTTATGGCTACACCTTC
TRBV7-9	TRBJ2-1	TRBD1	once	CASSLADRGYEQFF	TGTGCCAGCAGCTTAGCGGACAGGGGCTATGAGCAGTTCTTC
TRBV12-1	TRBJ1-3	-	-	CASSPEGARFGNTIYF	TGTGCCAGCAGCCCCGAGGGGGCGCGATTCGGAAACACCATATATTTT
TRBV28	TRBJ2-5	TRBD2	-	CASSRVDWEGGETQYF	TGTGCCAGCAGCCGCGTCGATTGGGAGGGAGGGGAGACCCAGTACTTC
TRBV27	TRBJ1-1	-	-	CASSLVVNTEAFF	TGTGCCAGCAGTCTCGTAGTGAACACTGAAGCTTTCTTT
TRBV30	TRBJ2-1	-	-	CAWSVPYLRSYNEQFF	TGTGCCTGGAGTGTACCCTACCTTCGCTCCTACAATGAGCAGTTCTTC
TRBV19	TRBJ1-2	TRBD1	-	CASKLGQGFGYTF	TGTGCCAGTAAGCTGGGACAGGGGTTTGGCTACACCTTC
TRBV27	TRBJ2-3	-	-	CASRSRGTDTQYF	TGTGCCAGCCGTAGCCGGGGCACAGATACGCAGTATTTT
TRBV2	TRBJ2-5	-	once	CASSWTLQETQYF	TGTGCCAGCAGTTGGACTTTACAAGAGACCCAGTACTTC
TRBV27	TRBJ2-3	TRBD1	-	CASSFHGTGGFYTQYF	TGTGCCAGCAGTTTTCACGGGACAGGGGGCTTTTATACGCAGTATTTT
TRBV13	TRBJ2-3	-	-	CASSAVGGDTQYF	TGTGCCAGCAGCGCGGTAGGTGGCGATACGCAGTATTTT
TRBV18	TRBJ1-1	-	-	CASSPGRVDTEAFF	TGTGCCAGCTCTCCGGGCAGGGTCGACACTGAAGCTTTCTTT
TRBV30	TRBJ1-1	TRBD1	-	CAWMGDRTNTEAFF	TGTGCCTGGATGGGGGACAGGACTAACACTGAAGCTTTCTTT
TRBV5-4	TRBJ1-2	-	-	CASSSPYGYTF	TGTGCCAGCAGCTCCCCATATGGCTACACCTTC
TRBV9	TRBJ2-1	TRBD2	-	CASRGGGYNEQFF	TGTGCCAGCCGCGGCGGGGGCTACAATGAGCAGTTCTTC
TRBV9	TRBJ1-5	-	-	CASSVNRDNQPQHF	TGTGCCAGCAGCGTAAACAGGGACAATCAGCCCCAGCATTTT
TRBV24-1	TRBJ1-1	-	-	CATSSSENTEAFF	TGTGCCACCAGTTCTTCAGAGAACACTGAAGCTTTCTTT
TRBV29-1	TRBJ2-5	TRBD1	-	CSVGQGETQYF	TGCAGCGTTGGACAGGGTGAGACCCAGTACTTC
TRBV7-9	TRBJ1-3	-	-	CASSYWKQGFRNTIYF	TGTGCCAGCAGTTATTGGAAACAGGGTTTCCGAAACACCATATATTTT
TRBV7-3	TRBJ2-6	-	-	CASSFITAGANVLTF	TGTGCCAGCAGCTTCATAACGGCTGGGGCCAACGTCCTGACTTTC
TRBV6-4	TRBJ2-1	TRBD2	-	CASSPGTSGNNEQFF	TGTGCCAGCAGTCCCGGGACTAGCGGGAACAATGAGCAGTTCTTC
TRBV2	TRBJ1-2	TRBD1	-	CASSKTGMGGYTF	TGTGCCAGCAGTAAGACAGGGATGGGCGGCTACACCTTC
TRBV3-1/TRBV3-2	TRBJ2-3	TRBD2	-	CASTTGGSTDTQYF	TGTGCCAGCACCACGGGGGGTAGCACAGATACGCAGTATTTT
TRBV29-1	TRBJ1-1	-	-	CSGKTGMNTEAFF	TGCAGCGGGAAGACAGGCATGAACACTGAAGCTTTCTTT
TRBV6-5	TRBJ2-1	TRBD2	-	CASVSSGANEQFF	TGTGCCAGCGTTTCTAGCGGCGCCAATGAGCAGTTCTTC
TRBV5-4	TRBJ2-2	-	-	CASSLDRDTGELFF	TGTGCCAGCAGCTTGGACAGGGACACCGGGGAGCTGTTTTTT
TRBV7-6	TRBJ1-4	-	-	CASSLAPDFNEKLFF	TGTGCCAGCAGCTTAGCGCCTGACTTTAATGAAAAACTGTTTTTT
TRBV10-2	TRBJ2-3	TRBD2	-	CASSQSGGADTQYF	TGCGCCAGCAGTCAGAGCGGGGGAGCAGATACGCAGTATTTT
TRBV30	TRBJ1-1	-	once	CAKWSGTEAFF	TGTGCCAAATGGAGTGGCACTGAAGCTTTCTTT
TRBV28	TRBJ2-7	-	-	CATHLGGGAMGEQYF	TGTGCCACCCATCTCGGAGGGGGCGCGATGGGGGAGCAGTACTTC
TRBV28	TRBJ1-2	-	-	CASTFLAGSANYGYTF	TGTGCCAGCACCTTTTTAGCGGGGAGTGCTAACTATGGCTACACCTTC
TRBV7-3	TRBJ1-1	-	-	CASSLVGSGNAEAFF	TGTGCCAGCAGCCTCGTCGGTTCGGGGAATGCTGAAGCTTTCTTT
TRBV11-3	TRBJ2-5	-	-	CASSLPGEETQYF	TGTGCCAGCAGCTTACCGGGGGAAGAGACCCAGTACTTC
TRBV11-2	TRBJ1-6	-	-	CASSSRTFLDSPLHF	TGTGCCAGCAGCTCTAGGACATTCCTCGACTCACCCCTCCACTTT
TRBV29-1	TRBJ2-2	-	-	CSVSAGGAGELFF	TGCAGCGTTAGTGCCGGAGGAGCCGGGGAGCTGTTTTTT
TRBV7-3	TRBJ2-2	TRBD1	-	CASGQGTGELFF	TGTGCCAGCGGACAGGGCACCGGGGAGCTGTTTTTT